The 9 T cell receptor beta chains below all came from one sample that was sequenced in a study of CD8 T cells in ankylosing spondylitis. TCRdb reanalysed the 5' RACE reads using MiXCR and keeps one entry per CDR3 protein. The profile shows approximately 100,000 distinct CDR3 sequences, around 24% of them singletons. Sequencing was done on a sample of synovial fluid, either unsorted or a sorted T cell fraction (not recorded which). All receptors derive from a male donor with ankylosing spondylitis.

This chain connects TRBV7-9 to TRBJ2-5, with D maybe TRBD2 (5 bases). The V gene lost 8 bases and the J gene lost 0 bases, with 13 bases spanning the gap. The CDR3 totals 14 residues. Germline assignment: CDR1 SEHNR and CDR2 FQNEAQ (reference sequence). The CDR3 bases are TGTGCCAGCGTGAGGGCAGTAAACCAAGAGACCCAGTACTTC. This translates into CASVRAVNQETQYF.

In this sample, this clonotype turned up many times. The CDR3 protein is CATSRETGPLYNSPLHF. CDR3 coding DNA: TGTGCCACCAGCAGAGAGACAGGGCCCCTCTATAATTCACCCCTCCACTTT. This rearrangement joins TRBV15 to TRBJ1-6; 7 bases match TRBD1. CDR1 and CDR2 (germline): LNHNV, YYDKDF (reference sequence). This CDR3 has 17 residues. The ends lost 0 bases at V and 3 bases at J; junction bases unmatched: 5.

Turning to this clonotype: A read error may account for a junction end that differs from germline. This chain uses TRBV29-1 with TRBJ2-7; TRBD2 agrees at 14 bases. Germline CDR1 and CDR2: SQVTM and ANQGSEA. The CDR3 contains 14 residues. DNA of the CDR3: TGCGGCGTGTTAGGGACTAGCGGGAGCTACGAGCAGTACTTC. It codes for CGVLGTSGSYEQYF.

Only a few counts were recorded for this clonotype. The V gene is TRBV27, the J gene TRBJ2-1, with D perhaps TRBD2 (6 bases). V lost 3 bases and J lost 0, with 9 bases in between. The length of the CDR3 is 15 residues. From germline, CDR1 is MNHEY and CDR2 SMNVEV (reference sequence). This chain's CDR3 is CASSFRTNSYNEQFF. Written as DNA, the CDR3 is TGTGCCAGCAGTTTCAGGACTAACTCCTACAATGAGCAGTTCTTC.

V and J are TRBV3-1 and TRBJ1-1, with TRBD1 matching 10 bases. This CDR3 spans 14 amino acids. Trimming took 1 base from V and 11 from J; bases not matched to a gene: 7. The V gene's germline CDR1 is LGHDT and CDR2 YNNKEL (reference sequence). The CDR3 loop is CASSQGGQGSRAFF. For the CDR3, the DNA is TGTGCCAGCAGCCAAGGGGGACAGGGGAGTAGGGCTTTCTTT.

The CDR3 loop reads CASSFSGSADTQYF. Written as DNA, the CDR3 is TGTGCCAGCAGTTTTTCCGGGAGCGCAGATACGCAGTATTTT. The genes are TRBV12-3 or TRBV12-4 and TRBJ2-3; D may be TRBD2 (6 bases). Trimming pared 3 bases from V and 4 bases from J, leaving 11 bases between. The CDR3 extends over 14 amino acids.

A few counts support this clonotype. The chain is built from TRBV7-2 and TRBJ2-7; D not certain. Deletions cut 0 bases from V and 6 bases from J, with 12 bases between. Germline assignment: CDR1 SGHTA and CDR2 FQGNSA. The CDR3 has 14 residues. CDR3 sequence (DNA): TGTGCCAGCAGCTTAGCTTCCCCCACCGGCGAGCAGTACTTC. This translates into CASSLASPTGEQYF. The full variable domain, completed using reference TRBV7-2 and TRBJ2-7, is GAGVSQSPSNKVTEKGKDVELRCDPISGHTALYWYRQSLGQGLEFLIYFQGNSAPDKSGLPSDRFSAERTGGSVSTLTIQRTQQEDSAVYLCASSLASPTGEQYFGPGTRLTVT.

The genes are TRBV27 and TRBJ2-7; the D gene is possibly TRBD2 (6 bases). Germline CDR1 MNHEY, CDR2 SMNVEV (reference sequence). The CDR3 runs to 16 residues. V was clipped by 5 bases and J by 2 bases, with 19 bases between them. As DNA, the CDR3 is TGTGCCAGCAGTACAACGGGGGTGGGGACTCCCTACGAGCAGTACGTC. Protein sequence: CASSTTGVGTPYEQYV.

This clonotype was seen a handful of times. This rearrangement joins TRBV6-2 or TRBV6-3 to TRBJ2-5; D is undetermined. This CDR3 contains 12 residues. V lost 0 bases and J lost 4, with 3 bases in between. Germline CDR1 is MNHEY and CDR2 is SVGEGT. Here the CDR3 reads CASSYSRETQYF. CDR3 DNA: TGTGCCAGCAGTTACTCTCGAGAGACCCAGTACTTC.